This TCR beta chain was documented in a study of blood T cells in healthy people across ages. A second PCR of 7 to 11 cycles used a sample-barcoded 5' primer and a J-beta primer mix. A minimum of 2.5 million CDR3-containing paired-end reads was obtained for each sample. TCRdb ran MiXCR on the 5' RACE reads and lists one entry per CDR3 protein. The data show 650,000 to 800,000 distinct CDR3 sequences, under 65% seen once. This CDR3 contains 13 residues. Germline V gene data show CDR1 as MNHEY and CDR2 as SVGAGI. Between the trimmed V and J ends, which lost 6 bases and 0 bases, there was a span of 6 bases. Each sample yielded at least 6 million isolated PBMCs.

The chain employs TRBV6-5 and TRBJ1-5; D is unclear. The material sequenced was blood. This clonotype was sampled from an elderly woman in good health. CDR3 in amino acids: CASRSNSNQPQHF. DNA for the CDR3: TGTGCCAGCAGGTCCAATAGCAATCAGCCCCAGCATTTT.